Listed here is a single T cell receptor beta chain. Its antigen specificity is not known. No base qualities exist here, and no much larger clone lies one base off it. The trim is 4 bases for V and 6 bases for J, with a gap of 12 bases between the germline ends. The CDR3 runs 13 residues from the cysteine to the phenylalanine. Only the CDR3 DNA stays, 39 bases, in frame from base 1. As encoded in the germline V gene (reference sequence), CDR1 is MNHNY while CDR2 is SVGAGI. This entry belongs to a study of T cell repertoires in ileal Crohn's disease (dated by TCRdb to between 2018 and 2021). Broadly, across the study: Median disease duration was approximately 8 years, and about 36% of patients were identified as active smokers at the time of surgery. All patients had surgery for a complication: stricturing disease in roughly 60% and penetrating disease in about 40%. Postoperative therapy was given to about half of the patients, with thiopurines administered to over 10 patients and anti-TNF agents administered to 15 to 20 patients. A prospective multicentre cohort supplied the roughly 57 Crohn's disease patients whose TCR repertoires were analysed. The study ran alongside a multicentre cohort designed to identify predictors of early endoscopic recurrence after ileocolonic resection. A Rutgeerts score higher than i0 was the definition used for endoscopic postoperative recurrence. A total of around 150 mucosal samples from some 57 patients were sequenced, collected from several sites on the surgical specimen as well as at postoperative endoscopy. Here is what the overall study found, with its caveats: Compared with non-smokers, patients who were active smokers at surgery showed a significantly higher proportion of clonal expansions (about 27% vs 20%, p=0.02). Compared with CD4 T cells, sorted CD8 T cells contained more high-frequency clones, which suggests that the mucosal expansions were mostly CD8. Endoscopic recurrence was found to be associated with higher high-frequency clone percentages at surgery, and recurrence was observed in all patients with clonality above 26.8% (18/57). Only a subgroup of patients, of unstated size, had mucosal CD4 and CD8 T cells sorted and sequenced.

Around 0.45 micrograms of biopsy DNA per sample were submitted for commercial TCRB immunosequencing. A two-step, amplification bias-controlled multiplex PCR was used by Adaptive Biotechnology to amplify CDR3 regions from genomic DNA. Primers covering every V and J gene segment were used in the first PCR, while barcodes and Illumina adapters were added in the second PCR. CDR3 libraries were sequenced using an Illumina instrument. The paper's data handling went like this. The analysis drew on both the pipelines supplied by the vendor and custom analysis of the raw data in R/Bioconductor running R version 3.3.0. Clonality, which ranges from 0 to 1, was calculated as the inverse of the normalised Shannon entropy across all productive clones. The repertoire share taken up by the top 100 clones defined high-frequency clones, and only clones that passed a 95% confidence test were kept. Repertoire diversity was measured with the Simpson index, and overlap between samples was measured with the Morisita-Horn index. TCRdb limited this immuneACCESS table to in-frame rearrangements with V and J called. A share of clones is missing; checked studies link under half to unresolved V genes, and the rest is unexplained. V, J and clone size were drawn from that table, and D and trimming were deduced from the DNA. The sample includes under 9,000 clones, with around 84% observed a single time. In total, the top ten clones hold roughly 8.4% of the sample.

Eligible patients were adults with ileal or ileocolonic Crohn's disease who had an indication for ileocolonic resection. Whole ileal mucosal biopsies were stored frozen at -80°C before DNA extraction. Genomic DNA was isolated from frozen whole biopsies using a TRizol-based method, and the DNA was quantified with a NanoDrop 2000 spectrophotometer. The source material was ileal tissue. This TCR was sampled from an adult with Crohn's disease. The rearranged chain carries TRBV6-6 and TRBJ1-2, with the D gene not confidently named. The nucleotide sequence is TGTGCCAGCAGTTCGGGATCGACCCATGGCTACACCTTC. The encoded protein is CASSSGSTHGYTF.